The entry below describes one T cell receptor beta chain. What it binds is not known. The data derive from a study of OX40 agonist ivuxolimab in advanced cancers. The CDR3 length is 20 residues. The V segment lost 7 bases and the J segment 6 bases; nucleotides outside the gene matches: 18. Per the germline V gene, CDR1 is SGHTA and CDR2 is FQGTGA. Whole-study findings and limits: Clonal expansion was seen in CD4+ and CD8+ blood T cells by week 6 at 0.1 to 3.0 mg/kg. There were, on average, more expanded clones in CD8+ T cells than in CD4+.

Data came from immunoSEQ multiplex PCR; TCRdb stores just in-frame clones and leaves some out. This table has 73,000 or so clones, around 86% appearing once. The sequencing used CD4+ or CD8+ T cells sorted from blood, collected in a trial of the OX40 agonist ivuxolimab. The TCR originated in an adult with an advanced solid tumor such as melanoma, head and neck, liver or kidney cancer. The V gene is TRBV7-3, the J gene TRBJ2-1; 16 positions agree with TRBD2. The CDR3, as DNA: TGTGCCAGCACCCCCGGGCCCGGGACTAGCGGGAGGGTCCTCCCCAATGAGCAGTTCTTC. Encoded protein: CASTPGPGTSGRVLPNEQFF. Full variable domain (outside the CDR3, taken from reference TRBV7-3 and TRBJ2-1): GAGVSQTPSNKVTEKGKYVELRCDPISGHTALYWYRQSLGQGPEFLIYFQGTGAADDSGLPNDRFFAVRPEGSVSTLKIQRTERGDSAVYLCASTPGPGTSGRVLPNEQFFGPGTRLTVL.